The rows below give T cell receptor beta chains drawn from one sample of a study of blood T cells in healthy people across ages. TCRdb reanalysed the 5' RACE reads using MiXCR and keeps one entry per CDR3 protein. The profile shows 1.2 million to 1.5 million distinct CDR3 sequences, roughly 40% of them singletons. The sample was blood. These receptors originate from a woman between 18 and 30 years old in good health. CDR3s include the opening cysteine and the closing phenylalanine or tryptophan. The D gene is left open where the match is weak. Clone size, where shown, is once, few, many, or a class for clones that have expanded.

V gene	J gene	D gene	clone size	CDR3 DNA	CDR3 protein
TRBV30	TRBJ2-7	-	few	TGTGCCTGGAGTTATAAAGCGGGTCCCTACGAGCAGTACTTC	CAWSYKAGPYEQYF
TRBV6-5	TRBJ2-1	-	-	TGTGCCAGCAGTAAGGGGCAGGGTGAGCAGTTCTTC	CASSKGQGEQFF
TRBV20-1	TRBJ1-2	-	-	TGCAGTGCTAGAAGAGATCGGGAGGACTACACCTTC	CSARRDREDYTF
TRBV29-1	TRBJ1-2	-	few	TGCAGCGTTGGGGACGGACCAACCTATGGCTACACCTTC	CSVGDGPTYGYTF
TRBV6-1	TRBJ1-2	-	-	TGTGCCAGCAGTGAACGGAGTTATGGCCACACCTTC	CASSERSYGHTF
TRBV18	TRBJ2-1	-	-	TGTGCCAGCTCACCAGAAGGTGTACAGGAGACCCAGTTCTTC	CASSPEGVQETQFF
TRBV7-2	TRBJ2-1	-	-	TGTGCCAGCAGCTTAGCAGTTTCCACCGCCACCAATGAGCAGTTCTTC	CASSLAVSTATNEQFF
TRBV5-5	TRBJ2-7	TRBD1	-	TGTGCCAGCAGCGCCGGGACAGTAAGCGAGCAGTACTTC	CASSAGTVSEQYF
TRBV30	TRBJ2-5	-	-	TGTGCCTGGAGTGTACAAGGGACCCAGTACTTC	CAWSVQGTQYF
TRBV29-1	TRBJ1-1	-	-	TGCAGCGTTGAACTAGGGCAGCGTCACACTGAAGCTTTCTTT	CSVELGQRHTEAFF
TRBV21-1	TRBJ1-1	-	-	TGTGCCAGCACCTTAAGGTGGGGGAACACTGAAGCTTTCTTT	CASTLRWGNTEAFF
TRBV20-1	TRBJ1-5	-	few	TGCAGTGCTAGTATTTGGAGAGGTAGAGACAATCAGCCCCAGCATTTT	CSASIWRGRDNQPQHF
TRBV7-8	TRBJ2-7	TRBD2	-	TGTGCCAGCAGCTTAGGACTAGCGGGAGTAGGGTACGAGCAGTACTTC	CASSLGLAGVGYEQYF
TRBV28	TRBJ2-1	TRBD1	-	TGTGCCAGCAGTTTACAGGGGGTTCGCTACAATGAGCAGTTCTTC	CASSLQGVRYNEQFF
TRBV29-1	TRBJ2-1	-	many	TGCAGCGTTGGCACGGGGCTATTTAATAATGAGCAGTTCTTC	CSVGTGLFNNEQFF
TRBV12-3/TRBV12-4	TRBJ1-5	TRBD1	few	TGTGCCAGCAGTTTAAAGGCATTAGGAGGGACAGGAGTAAATAGCAATCAGCCCCAGCATTTT	CASSLKALGGTGVNSNQPQHF
TRBV29-1	TRBJ2-6	TRBD2	few	TGCAGCGCCTGGGGGGGTCCCTTCTCTGGGGCCAACGTCCTGACTTTC	CSAWGGPFSGANVLTF
TRBV10-3	TRBJ1-1	-	-	TGTGCCATCAGTGAGTACGCCGGCGGCACTGAAGCTTTCTTT	CAISEYAGGTEAFF
TRBV6-5	TRBJ1-5	-	-	TGTGCCAGCAGTTCCTCCGAGGTGGCGCCCCAGCATTTT	CASSSSEVAPQHF
TRBV3-1	TRBJ2-2	-	-	TGTGCCAGCAGCCAAGGGGGGCAAGCCACCGGGGAGCTGTTTTTT	CASSQGGQATGELFF
TRBV6-5	TRBJ2-1	TRBD2	few	TGTGCCAGCAGTTACGCTAGCGGGAGGAATAATGAGCAGTTCTTC	CASSYASGRNNEQFF
TRBV5-1	TRBJ2-3	-	-	TGCGCCAGCAGCGTTCGGGGGGCCACTAGCACAGATACGCAGTATTTT	CASSVRGATSTDTQYF
TRBV6-6	TRBJ2-3	-	few	TGTGCCAGCAGTTACCCTCCGGGGGACACAGATACGCAGTATTTT	CASSYPPGDTDTQYF
TRBV6-2/TRBV6-3	TRBJ2-7	-	few	TGTGCCAGCAGTTACCGAAACGACAGGTACGAGCAGTACTTC	CASSYRNDRYEQYF
TRBV28	TRBJ1-2	-	few	TGTGCCAGCAGTCTCGGGACGGTGGATGGCTACACCTTC	CASSLGTVDGYTF
TRBV4-1	TRBJ2-7	TRBD2	-	TGCGCCAGCAGCCCGGGACAAGGGAATCTAGCGGGAGATATATACGAGCAGTACTTC	CASSPGQGNLAGDIYEQYF
TRBV6-6	TRBJ2-1	-	-	TGTGCCGGTGGGCCTAGCGAAAACAATGAGCAGTTCTTC	CAGGPSENNEQFF
TRBV20-1	TRBJ2-7	-	many	TGCAGTACGTCTGAGGATCTGACCAACTACGAGCAGTACTTC	CSTSEDLTNYEQYF
TRBV9	TRBJ2-7	-	-	TGTGCCAGCAGCGGACCAGGACACGCAGGACCCTACGAGCAGTACTTC	CASSGPGHAGPYEQYF
TRBV20-1	TRBJ2-3	-	-	TGCAGTGCTAGAGGGGAAGGGGCCCAGAATACGCAGTATTTT	CSARGEGAQNTQYF
TRBV7-9	TRBJ2-7	TRBD1	-	TGTGCCAGCAGCTTAGCAATGGGAGGACAGGGTCGGTCCTACGAGCAGTACTTC	CASSLAMGGQGRSYEQYF
TRBV7-8	TRBJ2-5	-	-	TGTGCCAGCAGCTTAGCAGGGTTTGCAAGCTTGGAGACCCAGTACTTC	CASSLAGFASLETQYF
TRBV10-3	TRBJ2-3	-	few	TGTGCCATCAGTGGATGGGGCCAGGGAGATACGCAGTATTTT	CAISGWGQGDTQYF
TRBV12-3/TRBV12-4	TRBJ2-1	TRBD2	-	TGTGCCAGCAGTTTAGTAGGTAGCGGGCTGAGCTCCTACAATGAGCAGTTCTTC	CASSLVGSGLSSYNEQFF
TRBV4-1	TRBJ2-1	TRBD2	-	TGCGCCAGCAGCCAAGTGGGCTTTAGCGGGGGGGCCGGGTACAATGAGCAGTTCTTC	CASSQVGFSGGAGYNEQFF
TRBV20-1	TRBJ2-7	TRBD2	-	TGCAGTGCTAGGGTGTCTAGCGGGGCGTCAGTCTCCTACAATGAGCAGTACTTC	CSARVSSGASVSYNEQYF
TRBV7-9	TRBJ2-7	TRBD1	many	TGTGCCAGCAGCTTAGTTGGGACAGACTACGAGCAGTACTTC	CASSLVGTDYEQYF
TRBV27	TRBJ2-7	TRBD2	-	TGTGCCAGCAGTCTAGCGGGTGTCCTCTCCTACGAGCAGTACTTC	CASSLAGVLSYEQYF
TRBV18	TRBJ1-2	-	few	TGTGCCAGCTCAGCCGTACCGGGACTCCAGCAAGGCTACACCTTC	CASSAVPGLQQGYTF
TRBV5-5	TRBJ2-1	TRBD2	-	TGTACCAGCAGCTTGGACGGCGGGAGGGCCTACAATGAGCAGTTCTTC	CTSSLDGGRAYNEQFF
TRBV6-1	TRBJ2-7	TRBD2	few	TGTGCCAGCAGTGTCGAGCGGGGCCTCTCCTACGAGCAGTACTTC	CASSVERGLSYEQYF
TRBV20-1	TRBJ1-1	-	-	TGCAGTGCCGTAGTCTTTGGGGCTATGAACACTGAAGCTTTCTTT	CSAVVFGAMNTEAFF
TRBV2	TRBJ2-5	-	-	TGTGCCAGCAGTGCCCCGGACCCTAACCAAGAGACCCAGTACTTC	CASSAPDPNQETQYF
TRBV12-3/TRBV12-4	TRBJ1-2	-	few	TGTGCCAGCAGTCCCAAATTGGCGAGCTATGGCTACACCTTC	CASSPKLASYGYTF
TRBV12-3/TRBV12-4	TRBJ1-1	-	few	TGTGCCAGCAGCCGCCGTGGAGGGATGAACACTGAAGCTTTCTTT	CASSRRGGMNTEAFF
TRBV10-3	TRBJ2-2	-	-	TGTGCCATCAGTGAACCGGGAAGGGGCCCCGGGGAGCTGTTTTTT	CAISEPGRGPGELFF
TRBV11-2	TRBJ2-3	-	-	TGTGCCAGCAGCTTCGGCGATCGCACAGATACGCAGTATTTT	CASSFGDRTDTQYF
TRBV20-1	TRBJ2-1	TRBD2	-	TGCAGTGCTAGTACTAGCGGGTTCTACAATGAGCAGTTCTTC	CSASTSGFYNEQFF
TRBV27	TRBJ2-5	TRBD1	-	TGTGCCAGCAGTTTTTGGACAGGGAAAAATCAAGAGACCCAGTACTTC	CASSFWTGKNQETQYF
TRBV12-3/TRBV12-4	TRBJ2-4	-	-	TGTGCCAGCAGTTTAGCGCAGGGGGCCAAAAACATTCAGTACTTC	CASSLAQGAKNIQYF
TRBV6-6	TRBJ2-5	TRBD1	few	TGTGCCAGCAGTTCCCTCCCTGACAGGGGGCGTGGGACCCAGTACTTC	CASSSLPDRGRGTQYF
TRBV12-3/TRBV12-4	TRBJ2-7	TRBD1	once	TGTGCCAGCAGTCGGACAGGGGGCGCGGACGAGCAGTACTTC	CASSRTGGADEQYF
TRBV10-3	TRBJ1-2	-	-	TGTGCCATCAGTGACAGGGGTAATATCTATGGCTACACCTTC	CAISDRGNIYGYTF
TRBV7-9	TRBJ1-1	-	-	TGTGCCAGCAGCTTAACAGGAGCCCCTGAAGCTTTCTTT	CASSLTGAPEAFF
TRBV12-3/TRBV12-4	TRBJ2-3	-	few	TGTGCCAGCAGTATGGGGCAGGGCACAGATACGCAGTATTTT	CASSMGQGTDTQYF
TRBV12-3/TRBV12-4	TRBJ2-1	TRBD2	-	TGTGCCAGCAGGGAAGCGGGAGGGTTGGGCAATGAGCAGTTCTTC	CASREAGGLGNEQFF
TRBV7-9	TRBJ2-5	-	few	TGTGCCAGCAGCTCCAGCCGCCTGCAAGAGACCCAGTACTTC	CASSSSRLQETQYF
TRBV6-5	TRBJ1-1	-	-	TGTGCCAGCACTCAGACGGGGGGCACTGAAGCTTTCTTT	CASTQTGGTEAFF
TRBV3-1	TRBJ1-5	TRBD1	-	TGTGCCAGCAGCCAACCCGGGACAGGGACGGATAGCAATCAGCCCCAGCATTTT	CASSQPGTGTDSNQPQHF